This T cell receptor (beta chain) appears in the sequencing data of a study of human T cells and chemical hapten exposure (dated by TCRdb to about 2021). Concerning the study at large: The libraries were sequenced as a pool, and the TCR yield per sample differed mostly because of small variations in library volumes within the pool. From each blood RNA sample, both TCR alpha and TCR beta chains were sequenced. The study tracked peripheral blood TCR repertoire changes in vivo during primary and secondary sensitization to the hapten diphenylcyclopropenone (DPC) in alopecia patients. On the study overall, not on this receptor specifically: DPC sensitization did not change the number of TCRs with a frequency above 1 in 1000, and there was no evidence of changes in global repertoire structure. Repeated subsampling changed both the strength of the expansion versus patch-test correlation and the threshold at which the correlation became significant.

This clonotype appeared a few times. Its antigen target is currently unknown. Per-base qualities were not stored, and no clone one base away is much larger. The library was prepared using RACE. This sample was sequenced with a NextSeq 500. Library preparation attached unique molecular identifiers to individual cDNA molecules for quantitative, reproducible TCR counting. On the authors' methods: The median number of TCRs per sample was roughly 100,000, ranging from about 23,224 to 750,000. V, J and CDR3 annotation of the TCR reads was carried out using the Decombinator software suite. For the PS versus PT1 abundance plots, all samples were subsampled to the same number of TCRs (28,000). TCRs were defined as expanded if absent before sensitization and observed at least eight times at the 2-week time point. The public reads were quality trimmed at Q25 with fastp and then assembled into clones with MiXCR by TCRdb, keeping productive beta chains. CDR3 protein sequences are deduplicated, and each keeps its most common genes and DNA. The V and J calls follow TCRdb's processing rather than the paper's. The sample table shows around 130,000 distinct CDR3 sequences, and approximately 10% are seen once. The top ten clones comprise 1.5% to 2% of the sample.

The germline ends are 21 bases apart after V is trimmed by 7 bases and J by 2 bases. Measured from the cysteine to the phenylalanine, the CDR3 is 16 residues long. Only the CDR3 portion is preserved as DNA: 48 bases, with reading frame beginning at the first base. For CDR1 and CDR2, the germline V gene lists SGHDT and YYEEEE. Sample time point, as interpreted from the label and publication: healthy volunteer bleed at 2 weeks. Unfractionated whole blood was collected in Tempus Blood RNA tubes, and total RNA was extracted from that blood. About five healthy volunteers served as TCR sequencing controls and were bled at day 0, 2 weeks and 6 weeks.

The chain joins TRBV5-6 to TRBJ2-5; the D gene could be TRBD1 or TRBD2, each one agreeing over 5 bases. The sample was whole blood. The receptor was derived from a male donor in good health. Some clones in this sample may be carry-over from other donors' samples. In nucleotide form, the sequence is TGTGCCAGCGGGACCCGCGGACTCCTCATACAAGAGACCCAGTACTTC. It is translated as CASGTRGLLIQETQYF.